This T cell receptor beta chain was documented in a study of shared clonotypes between healthy human individuals. As for the study in general: Each donor contributed plates that comprised three CD4 naive, three CD4 memory, two CD8 naive and one CD8 memory. Study-level points and caveats: Non-shared clonotypes had lower generation probabilities than those shared by all four donors. An expected dependence of interdonor clonotype sharing on sequencing depth was noted.

Between the trimmed V and J ends, which lost 6 bases and 2 bases, there was a span of 10 bases. The CDR3 is made up of 14 amino acids. Germline lookup yields CDR1 ENHRY and CDR2 SYGVKD. A single count supports this clone. The antigen is undetermined. Replicate PCRs run on sorted subsets employed 200 ng DNA, around 27,000 T cell genomes. Only in-frame clones appear in the TCRdb table, and some are missing; sequencing was by immunoSEQ multiplex PCR. The sample contains about 2.4 million clones, roughly 93% of which appear only once. This clonotype was obtained from a man younger than 35 in good health. Some clones in this sample may be carry-over from other donors' samples. The gene calls are TRBV10-3 and TRBJ2-2; maybe TRBD2 (5 bases). Source material: naive CD4+ T cells from PBMCs. Subset reported: CD45RA+ positively selected. The CDR3 nucleotides are TGTGCCATCAGGGCAGACTATAACACCGGGGAGCTGTTTTTT. Amino acid sequence: CAIRADYNTGELFF.